The source of this T cell receptor (beta chain) is a study of blood T cell repertoires in COVID-19 (TCRdb year 2020). About the full investigation: Collaborator samples came from the United States, Italy and Spain and covered acute and convalescent phases of COVID-19. The sample metadata nearly always contained a de-identified subject ID, COVID-19 status, age in years and sex. Where HLA class I and class II types were available, the types were taken from metadata supplied by the sample provider, not from assay-based typing. The samples were drawn from two sources: the first 160 participants of the ongoing ImmuneRACE study, and fewer than 1,500 subjects contributed by 6 global collaborators. The repertoires were made available in a free public database intended to serve as a resource for research on the immune response to SARS-CoV-2. Deeply sampled blood TCRbeta repertoires from subjects exposed to, actively infected with, or recovered from COVID-19 were included in the dataset. The material from the prospective study consisted of cDNA or gDNA derived from T cells, B-cell-depleted T cells, or PBMCs. Summary of the overall study and its limitations: The amount of clinical and demographic metadata varied by source and participant and was provided uncurated.

TCRbeta CDR3 regions were amplified from genomic DNA by means of the immunoSEQ Assay, a bias-controlled multiplex PCR. The original pipeline was this. The number of nucleated cells in each sample was estimated from the amplification of reference gene primers within the assay. To quantify the absolute abundance of each unique TCRbeta CDR3 rearrangement, sequence reads were collapsed and filtered. Productive Simpson clonality was computed per sample as the square root of Simpson's diversity index over productive rearrangements. TCRdb's version of the immuneACCESS table is confined to in-frame rearrangements and falls short of the full clone set. An unresolved V gene accounts for under half of the shortfall where checked; the remainder is of unknown origin. That table furnishes V, J and clone size, whereas the DNA furnished D and trimming. The sample profile shows roughly 150,000 clones; about 83% of them were found once. The ten largest clonotypes hold more than 5% of the sample.

Taken from the germline V gene, the CDR1 and CDR2 loops are KGHDR and SFDVKD. V is cut by 3 bases and J by 6 bases, and the space between the germline ends is 8 bases. The CDR3 has 13 amino acids, counting the end cysteine and phenylalanine. This entry keeps only the CDR3 DNA: 39 bases, framed from base 1. Of note for this clone: The target of this receptor is not known. The record has no base qualities; no much larger clone is one base away.

Each collaborating institution followed its own protocols to collect whole blood in K2EDTA tubes. For TCRbeta analysis, collaborators shipped samples as frozen whole blood, isolated PBMCs, or DNA extracted from either of those sample types. The sequence is built from TRBV24-1 and TRBJ2-1, with TRBD1 as a weak D call on 6 bases. The specimen sequenced was peripheral blood. This TCR came from a human donor in a cohort sampled during active COVID-19. The CDR3 protein sequence reads: CATSDAGVNEQFF. Here is the DNA: TGTGCCACCAGTGATGCAGGGGTCAATGAGCAGTTCTTC.